This TCR beta chain originates from a study of blood T cell repertoires in COVID-19. On the study more broadly: In each case, the material was cDNA or gDNA derived from T cells, B-cell-depleted T cells, or PBMCs.

CDR1 is MNHEY, CDR2 SVGEGT, per germline. The CDR3 extends over 16 amino acids. The V end lost 3 bases, the J end lost 0 bases, and 14 bases lay between the germline ends. Assay used: immunoSEQ multiplex PCR; TCRdb lists only in-frame clones, some missing. The sample has tens of thousands of clones, around nine tenths seen once. The sample was peripheral blood. This chain links TRBV6-2 or TRBV6-3 with TRBJ1-1; D unresolved. The TCR sequence derives from an older woman with active COVID-19. The CDR3: CASSYPSGRLNTEAFF. DNA of the CDR3: TGTGCCAGCAGTTATCCCTCGGGGAGATTGAACACTGAAGCTTTCTTT.